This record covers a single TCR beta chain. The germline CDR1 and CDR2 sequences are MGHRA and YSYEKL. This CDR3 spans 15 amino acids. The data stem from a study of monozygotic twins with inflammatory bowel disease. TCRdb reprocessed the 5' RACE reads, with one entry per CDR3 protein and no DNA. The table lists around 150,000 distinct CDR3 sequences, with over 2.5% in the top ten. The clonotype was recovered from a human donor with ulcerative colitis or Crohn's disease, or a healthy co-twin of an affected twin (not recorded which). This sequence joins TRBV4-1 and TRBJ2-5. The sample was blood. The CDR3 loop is CASSQDLAAQETQYF.